The clone carrying this T cell receptor beta chain was seen a handful of times. Antigen unknown. This record belongs to a study of graft-versus-host responses after intestinal transplantation. Study conclusions and caveats: Declines in HvG clones occurring early post-transplant were associated with peak circulating GvH clone levels.

Libraries were prepared by immunoSEQ multiplex PCR; TCRdb keeps only in-frame clonotypes and omits some of them. Among under 20,000 clones listed, more than 75% were seen once. Germline V CDR1 and CDR2: LNHDA, SQIVND (reference sequence). The V segment lost 0 bases and the J segment 0 bases; nucleotides outside the gene matches: 5. CDR3 length: 18 residues. This receptor was taken from a human patient who received an intestinal transplant, so some T cells may come from the graft donor. The chain employs TRBV19 and TRBJ2-6, with TRBD1 matching 7 bases. This material consisted of PBMCs, taken about 240 days after intestinal transplant. CDR3 sequence reads: CASSIDETGPSGANVLTF. The CDR3 coding sequence is TGTGCCAGTAGTATAGATGAGACAGGGCCCTCTGGGGCCAACGTCCTGACTTTC.